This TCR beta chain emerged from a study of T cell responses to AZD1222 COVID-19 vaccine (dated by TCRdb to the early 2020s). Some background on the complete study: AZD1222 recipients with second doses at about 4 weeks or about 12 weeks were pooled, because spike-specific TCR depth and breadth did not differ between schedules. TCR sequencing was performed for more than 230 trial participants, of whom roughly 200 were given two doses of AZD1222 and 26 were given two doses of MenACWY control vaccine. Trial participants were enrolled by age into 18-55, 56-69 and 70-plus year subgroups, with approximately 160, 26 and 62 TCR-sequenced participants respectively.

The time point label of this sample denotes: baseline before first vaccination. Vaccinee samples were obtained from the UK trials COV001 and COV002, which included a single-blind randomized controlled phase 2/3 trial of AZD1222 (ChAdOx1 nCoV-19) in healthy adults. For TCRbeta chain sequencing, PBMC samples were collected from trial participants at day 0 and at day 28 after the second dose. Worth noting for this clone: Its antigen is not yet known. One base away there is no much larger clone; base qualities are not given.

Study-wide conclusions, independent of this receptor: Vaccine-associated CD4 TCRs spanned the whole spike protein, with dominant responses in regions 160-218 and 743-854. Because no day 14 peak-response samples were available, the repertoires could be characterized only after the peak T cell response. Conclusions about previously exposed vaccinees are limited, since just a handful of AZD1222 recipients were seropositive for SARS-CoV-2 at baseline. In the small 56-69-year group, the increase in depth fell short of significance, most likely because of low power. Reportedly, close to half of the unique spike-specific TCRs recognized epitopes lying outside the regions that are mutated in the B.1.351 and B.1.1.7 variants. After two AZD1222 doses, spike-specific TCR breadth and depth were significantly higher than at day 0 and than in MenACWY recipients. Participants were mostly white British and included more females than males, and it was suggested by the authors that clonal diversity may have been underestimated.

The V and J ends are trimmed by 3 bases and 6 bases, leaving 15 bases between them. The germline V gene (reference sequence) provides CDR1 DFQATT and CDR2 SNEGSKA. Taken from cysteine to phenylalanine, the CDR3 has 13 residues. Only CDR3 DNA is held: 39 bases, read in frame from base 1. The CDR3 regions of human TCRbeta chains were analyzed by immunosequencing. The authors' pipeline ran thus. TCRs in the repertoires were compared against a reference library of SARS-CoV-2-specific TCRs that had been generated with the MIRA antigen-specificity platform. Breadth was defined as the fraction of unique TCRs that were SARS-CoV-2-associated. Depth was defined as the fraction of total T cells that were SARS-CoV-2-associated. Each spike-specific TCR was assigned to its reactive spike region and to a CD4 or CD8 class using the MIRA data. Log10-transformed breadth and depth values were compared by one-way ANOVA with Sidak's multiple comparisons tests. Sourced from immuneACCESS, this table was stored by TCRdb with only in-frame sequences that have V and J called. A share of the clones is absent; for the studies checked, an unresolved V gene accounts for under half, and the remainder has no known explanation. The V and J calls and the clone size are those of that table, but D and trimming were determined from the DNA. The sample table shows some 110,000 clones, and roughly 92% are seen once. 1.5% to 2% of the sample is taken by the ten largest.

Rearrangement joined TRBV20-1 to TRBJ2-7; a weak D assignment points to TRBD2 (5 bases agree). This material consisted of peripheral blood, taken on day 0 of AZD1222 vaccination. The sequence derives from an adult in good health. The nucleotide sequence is TGCAGTGCTAGTCTCGAACTAGTCGGCGAGCAGTACTTC. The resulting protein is CSASLELVGEQYF.